This TCR beta chain was obtained from a study of CD8+CD57+ T cells in acquired aplastic anemia. The use of genomic DNA as template underpinned the TCR beta VDJ and CDR3 profiling. One entry per CDR3 protein results from TCRdb running MiXCR on the reads. Among 260,000 or so distinct CDR3 sequences listed, roughly 82% were seen once. Before being chosen for sequencing, patients had shown CD8+CD57+ cell expansion by flow cytometry. The V end was cut by 0 bases, the J end by 2 bases, with 3 bases between. Germline V CDR1 and CDR2: SGHTA, FQGNSA. CDR3 length: 13 residues. The gene calls are TRBV7-2 and TRBJ2-3; D ambiguous. The TCR sequence derives from a human donor with aplastic anemia. Sequencing was carried out using sorted CD4+, CD8+, or CD8+CD57+ T cells (not recorded which) from PBMCs. DNA of the CDR3: TGTGCCAGCAGCTTAGCTAACACAGATACGCAGTATTTT. Translated: CASSLANTDTQYF.